This paragraph reports one T cell receptor (beta chain). The antigen is unknown. V lost 8 bases, J lost 6 bases, and 2 bases stayed unmatched. This CDR3 has 12 amino acids. TCRdb processed the RT-PCR reads anew with MiXCR; each CDR3 protein has one entry. This table holds 500,000 or so distinct CDR3 sequences, about 17% found once. The data derive from a study of response to subunit inactivated influenza vaccine. Study observations and caveats: Each seasonal influenza vaccination, the authors suggested, recruits few new T cells.

Sample: CD4+ T cells sorted from PBMCs, taken around 25 months after vaccination. The chain couples TRBV12-3 or TRBV12-4 to TRBJ2-2, with TRBD1 matching 8 bases. The TCR was taken from a man in his fifties or sixties who received an inactivated influenza vaccine. The CDR3 spells CASLQGAGELFF. The CDR3 coding sequence is TGTGCCAGCTTACAGGGGGCCGGGGAGCTGTTTTTT.